This T cell receptor (beta chain) was captured by sequencing in a study of T cell responses to AZD1222 COVID-19 vaccine. Study-level points and caveats: Two AZD1222 doses significantly raised spike-specific TCR breadth and depth over controls.

Trimming took 4 bases from V and 6 from J; bases not matched to a gene: 6. The CDR3 covers 15 residues. Germline V gene lookup returns CDR1 MNHNY and CDR2 SVGAGI (reference sequence). The data were produced by immunoSEQ multiplex PCR, yet TCRdb's version contains in-frame clones alone and is incomplete. In the table there are 100,000 to 150,000 clones, roughly 91% of which are singletons. This clone showed up just once. Its cognate antigen is unknown. The sequence was collected from an adult in good health. This sample comprised peripheral blood, obtained on day 0 of MenACWY control vaccination. This chain links TRBV6-6 with TRBJ2-2; 9 bases line up with TRBD1. The CDR3 region is CASSSRDRDPGELFF. Written as DNA, the CDR3 is TGTGCCAGCAGTTCCCGGGACAGGGATCCCGGGGAGCTGTTTTTT.